These 9 T cell receptor beta chains came from one sample sequenced in a study of T-cell reconstitution after alpha-beta-depleted transplantation in children. For TCRbeta, the library was prepared with unique molecular identifiers. TCRdb recomputed calls from the PCR reads with MiXCR, one row per CDR3 protein. The sample records about 340,000 distinct CDR3 sequences, 15% to 20% being singletons. This specimen consisted of PBMCs, mostly from graft donor cells, obtained 360 days after TCRalphabeta/CD19-depleted stem cell transplant. These receptors all stem from a male patient aged 2 to 9 who had a stem cell transplant for acute lymphoblastic leukemia, so the T cells may come from the graft donor.

This clonotype was seen more than once but under ten times. The chain links TRBV5-8 to TRBJ1-4; D not certain. The CDR3 has 11 residues. Germline CDR1 is SGHTS and CDR2 is YDEGEE. V was pared by 2 bases and J by 8 bases, with 4 bases between. The chain's CDR3 is CASSFAEKLFF. CDR3 in DNA: TGTGCCAGCAGCTTTGCCGAAAAACTGTTTTTT.

In its sample, this clonotype was seen many times. The J gene is TRBJ2-1, the V gene TRBV12-3 or TRBV12-4, with TRBD2 matching 10 bases. The CDR3 is made up of 15 amino acids. With V trimmed by 7 bases and J by 4 bases, 7 bases remained unmatched. CDR3 loop: CASTLGLAVYNEQFF. As DNA, the CDR3 is TGTGCCAGCACCCTAGGACTAGCGGTTTACAATGAGCAGTTCTTC.

The J gene is TRBJ2-5, the V gene TRBV5-1; D ambiguous. CDR3 length equals 12 residues. Trimming took off 2 bases at V and 7 bases at J, with 9 bases between the two ends. Germline V gene data show CDR1 as SGHRS and CDR2 as YFSETQ. As DNA, the CDR3 is TGCGCCAGCAGCTTTGATTTGGGGACCCAGTACTTC. It yields the protein CASSFDLGTQYF.

The J gene is TRBJ1-5, the V gene TRBV19, with D possibly TRBD1 on 5 matching bases. Germline V CDR1 and CDR2: LNHDA, SQIVND (reference sequence). Trimming removed 10 bases at V and 3 bases at J, with 19 bases between. The CDR3 extends over 15 amino acids. The CDR3 DNA reads as TGTGCCACCGGCCGGAGGGAGGGGTCCAATCAGCCCCAGCATTTT. Residues: CATGRREGSNQPQHF.

This clonotype was observed a few times. This sequence joins TRBV20-1 and TRBJ1-2; D remains unclear. The CDR3 spans 13 residues. Trimming took off 3 bases at V and 2 bases at J, with 10 bases between the two ends. In germline, CDR1 is DFQATT, CDR2 SNEGSKA (reference sequence). The CDR3 reads CSARRVENYGYTF. CDR3 sequence (DNA): TGCAGTGCTAGGCGGGTCGAGAACTATGGCTACACCTTC.

This sequence joins TRBV14 and TRBJ2-7; tentatively, D is TRBD2 (6 bases). In germline, CDR1 is SGHDN, CDR2 FVKESK. The V and J ends lost 3 bases and 5 bases respectively, with 14 bases between them. This CDR3 has 14 residues. The CDR3 sequence: CASSHGRDTNEQYF. The CDR3 coding sequence is TGTGCCAGCAGCCATGGGCGGGATACCAACGAGCAGTACTTC.

This clonotype was recorded at least ten times. The chain couples TRBV4-1 to TRBJ1-4, with a weak D call TRBD1 (5 bases). Trimming took 0 bases from V and 8 from J, leaving 10 bases between them. Germline loops: CDR1 MGHRA, CDR2 YSYEKL. The CDR3 is 14 amino acids. The CDR3 sequence is CASSQDRRGEKLFF. As DNA, the CDR3 is TGCGCCAGCAGCCAAGACAGGAGGGGCGAAAAACTGTTTTTT.

The chain uses TRBV30 and TRBJ1-6; the D gene is possibly TRBD1 (6 bases). The V end was cut by 2 bases, the J end by 9 bases, with 8 bases between. CDR3 length: 12 amino acids. CDR1 is GTSNPN, CDR2 SVGIG, per germline (reference sequence). The CDR3 region is CAWSQQGSPLHF. The CDR3, as DNA: TGTGCCTGGAGTCAACAGGGTTCACCCCTCCACTTT.

The chain links TRBV30 to TRBJ1-3, with unresolved D. The CDR3 has 14 amino acids. Trimming stripped 5 bases from V and 4 bases from J, with 15 bases between. Germline assignment: CDR1 GTSNPN and CDR2 SVGIG (reference sequence). In DNA form, the CDR3 reads TGTGCCTGGGATTGGCGGCCGCGAGGAAACACCATATATTTT. As protein: CAWDWRPRGNTIYF.